What follows describes a single T cell receptor (beta chain). The antigen is undetermined. The data are from a study of T cell responses to AZD1222 COVID-19 vaccine. Overall study findings and caveats: Most donors were white British and more were female, and clonal diversity was possibly underestimated. Following two doses of AZD1222, Spike-specific TCR breadth and depth rose. Targeting of unmutated variant regions was reportedly seen in nearly half of spike-specific TCRs. Only after the peak T cell response were repertoires sampled.

The data were produced by immunoSEQ multiplex PCR, yet TCRdb's version contains in-frame clones alone and is incomplete. The sample includes about 180,000 clones, about 86% seen only once; the top ten take 0.49%. Losses at the gene ends were 5 bases for V and 0 bases for J; bases not matched to a gene: 9. CDR1 and CDR2 from the germline V gene are SEHNR and FQNEAQ (reference sequence). The CDR3 contains 17 residues. The clonotype comes from an adult in good health. The specimen was peripheral blood, collected on day 0 of AZD1222 vaccination. The chain employs TRBV7-9 and TRBJ1-4, with 7 bases matching TRBD1. CDR3: CASSLGGTAATNEKLFF. As DNA, the CDR3 is TGTGCCAGCAGCCTAGGGGGGACAGCCGCAACTAATGAAAAACTGTTTTTT.